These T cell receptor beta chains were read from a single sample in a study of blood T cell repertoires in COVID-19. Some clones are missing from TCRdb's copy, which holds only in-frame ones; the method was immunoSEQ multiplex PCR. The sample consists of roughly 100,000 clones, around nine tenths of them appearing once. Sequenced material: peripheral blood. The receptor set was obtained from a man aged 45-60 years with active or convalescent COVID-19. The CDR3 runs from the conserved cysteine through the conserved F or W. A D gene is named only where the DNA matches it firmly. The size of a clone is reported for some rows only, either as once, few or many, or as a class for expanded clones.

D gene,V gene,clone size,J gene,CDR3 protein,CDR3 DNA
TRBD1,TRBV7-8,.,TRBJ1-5,CASSPGQGTNSNQPQHF,TGTGCCAGCAGCCCAGGACAGGGGACGAATAGCAATCAGCCCCAGCATTTT
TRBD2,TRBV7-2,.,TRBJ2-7,CASSILAGDYEQYF,TGTGCCAGCAGCATACTAGCGGGGGACTACGAGCAGTACTTC
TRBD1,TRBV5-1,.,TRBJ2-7,CASRLAGTVYEQYF,TGCGCCAGCAGACTTGCCGGGACAGTCTACGAGCAGTACTTC
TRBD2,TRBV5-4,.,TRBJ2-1,CASSLSSSGGAGEQFF,TGTGCCAGCAGCTTGTCCTCTAGCGGGGGGGCGGGTGAGCAGTTCTTC
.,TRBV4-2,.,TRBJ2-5,CASSQDLGGGVGGETQYF,TGTGCCAGCAGCCAAGATCTAGGCGGGGGCGTGGGAGGAGAGACCCAGTACTTC
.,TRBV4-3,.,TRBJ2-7,CASSQDSGGYEQYF,TGCGCCAGCAGCCAAGATTCAGGTGGCTACGAGCAGTACTTC
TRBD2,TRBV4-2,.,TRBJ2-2,CASGGGILNTGELFF,TGTGCCAGCGGGGGGGGTATTTTGAACACCGGGGAGCTGTTTTTT
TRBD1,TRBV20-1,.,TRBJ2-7,CSAGQGYEQYF,TGCAGTGCGGGACAGGGCTACGAGCAGTACTTC
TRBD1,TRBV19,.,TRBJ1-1,CASSLTGGVGEAFF,TGTGCCAGTAGTCTTACAGGGGGCGTGGGTGAAGCTTTCTTT
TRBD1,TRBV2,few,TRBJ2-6,CASSQDRAGAGANVLTF,TGTGCCAGCAGTCAGGACAGGGCAGGGGCTGGGGCCAACGTCCTGACTTTC
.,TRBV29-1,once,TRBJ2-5,CSVVGQGGETQYF,TGCAGCGTTGTAGGGCAAGGAGGGGAGACCCAGTACTTC
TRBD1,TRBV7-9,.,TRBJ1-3,CASSHTGESGNTIYF,TGTGCCAGCAGCCACACAGGGGAATCTGGAAACACCATATATTTT
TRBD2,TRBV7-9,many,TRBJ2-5,CASSLTSGDQETQYF,TGTGCCAGCAGCTTAACTAGCGGGGACCAAGAGACCCAGTACTTC
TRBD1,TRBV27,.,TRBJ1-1,CASSPYRGTEAFF,TGTGCCAGCAGTCCCTACAGGGGCACTGAAGCTTTCTTT
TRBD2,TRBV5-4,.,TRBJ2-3,CASSLNSGALTDTQYF,TGTGCCAGCAGCTTGAATAGCGGGGCCCTCACAGATACGCAGTATTTT
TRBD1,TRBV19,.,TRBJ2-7,CASSIDGTGGYEQYF,TGTGCCAGTAGTATAGATGGGACAGGGGGCTACGAGCAGTACTTC
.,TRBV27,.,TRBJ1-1,CASSQQGYTEAFF,TGTGCCAGCAGTCAGCAGGGTTACACTGAAGCTTTCTTT
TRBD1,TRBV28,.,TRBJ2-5,CASNRQGAGETQYF,TGTGCCAGCAATCGACAGGGGGCGGGTGAGACCCAGTACTTC
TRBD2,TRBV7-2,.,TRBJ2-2,CASSSRGGAGELFF,TGTGCCAGCAGCTCCCGCGGGGGTGCCGGGGAGCTGTTTTTT
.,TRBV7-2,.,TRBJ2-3,CASSLGLGEADTQYF,TGTGCCAGCAGCTTAGGACTAGGGGAGGCAGATACGCAGTATTTT
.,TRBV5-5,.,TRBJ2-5,CASSLVPFQETQYF,TGTGCCAGCAGCTTGGTCCCATTCCAAGAGACCCAGTACTTC
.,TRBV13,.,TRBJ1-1,CASSLARPNTEAFF,TGTGCCAGCAGCTTAGCTAGACCGAACACTGAAGCTTTCTTT
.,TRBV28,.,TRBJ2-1,CASSSGSLYFRSYNEQFF,TGTGCCAGCAGTTCAGGGTCCCTATATTTTAGGTCCTACAATGAGCAGTTCTTC
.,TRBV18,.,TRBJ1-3,CASSPSSGDGNTIYF,TGTGCCAGCTCACCATCTTCAGGGGACGGAAACACCATATATTTT
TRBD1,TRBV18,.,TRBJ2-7,CASSPGTGAEQYF,TGTGCCAGCTCGCCCGGGACAGGGGCCGAGCAGTACTTC
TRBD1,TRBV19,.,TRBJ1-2,CASSIQGAHDGYTF,TGTGCCAGTAGTATTCAGGGGGCGCATGATGGCTACACCTTC
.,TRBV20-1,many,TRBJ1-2,CSASIQGSLSAGYTF,TGCAGTGCTAGTATACAGGGAAGTTTATCAGCTGGCTACACCTTC
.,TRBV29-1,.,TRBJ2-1,CSVEDPGESSYNEQFF,TGCAGCGTTGAAGATCCTGGTGAGAGCTCCTACAATGAGCAGTTCTTC
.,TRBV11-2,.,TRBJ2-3,CASSLVGSSADTQYF,TGTGCCAGCAGCTTAGTAGGGAGTAGTGCAGATACGCAGTATTTT
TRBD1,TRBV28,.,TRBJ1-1,CASSSSGGADTEAFF,TGTGCCAGCAGTTCGTCAGGGGGCGCGGACACTGAAGCTTTCTTT
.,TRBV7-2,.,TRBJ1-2,CASSLDRGLFGDGYTF,TGTGCCAGCAGCTTAGACCGAGGGTTATTCGGGGATGGCTACACCTTC
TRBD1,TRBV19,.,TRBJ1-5,CASSDRDQPQHF,TGTGCCAGTAGCGACAGGGACCAGCCCCAGCATTTT
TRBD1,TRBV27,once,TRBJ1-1,CASSPWTGENTEAFF,TGTGCCAGCAGTCCCTGGACAGGGGAAAACACTGAAGCTTTCTTT
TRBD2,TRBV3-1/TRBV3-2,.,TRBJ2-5,CASSQETLAGTQYF,TGTGCCAGCAGCCAAGAAACCCTAGCGGGAACCCAGTACTTC
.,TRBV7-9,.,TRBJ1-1,CASSFSLGEGGAFF,TGTGCCAGCAGCTTTTCGTTGGGTGAGGGAGGGGCTTTCTTT
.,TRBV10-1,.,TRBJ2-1,CASSESGVGGIPSREQFF,TGCGCCAGCAGTGAGTCGGGCGTTGGCGGGATACCCTCGCGGGAGCAGTTCTTC
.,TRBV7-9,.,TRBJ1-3,CASSLGGPFGNTIYF,TGTGCCAGCAGCTTAGGGGGGCCCTTTGGAAACACCATATATTTT
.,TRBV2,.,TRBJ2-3,CASSDTGTGTDTQYF,TGTGCCAGCAGTGATACAGGGACGGGCACAGATACGCAGTATTTT
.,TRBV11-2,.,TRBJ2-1,CASSLRLGSNEQFF,TGTGCCAGCAGCTTGCGACTAGGGTCCAATGAGCAGTTCTTC
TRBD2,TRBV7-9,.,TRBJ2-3,CASSLGLAGAGDTQYF,TGTGCCAGCAGCTTAGGGCTAGCGGGGGCCGGGGATACGCAGTATTTT
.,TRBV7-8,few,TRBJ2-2,CASSLVSDLNTGELFF,TGTGCCAGCAGCTTAGTCTCTGACTTAAACACCGGGGAGCTGTTTTTT
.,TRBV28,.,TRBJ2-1,CASSLTDTYNEQFF,TGTGCCAGCAGTTTAACGGACACCTACAATGAGCAGTTCTTC
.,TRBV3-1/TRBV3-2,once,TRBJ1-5,CASSQGHFSNQPQHF,TGTGCCAGCAGCCAGGGACATTTTAGCAATCAGCCCCAGCATTTT
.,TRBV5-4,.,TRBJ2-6,CASLRSADTSGANVLTF,TGTGCCAGCCTACGGTCCGCCGATACGTCGGGGGCCAACGTCCTGACTTTC
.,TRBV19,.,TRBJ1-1,CASRDRETNTEAFF,TGTGCCAGTAGGGACCGGGAAACCAACACTGAAGCTTTCTTT
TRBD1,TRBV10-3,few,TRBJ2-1,CAIRDRYNEQFF,TGTGCCATCAGGGACAGGTACAATGAGCAGTTCTTC
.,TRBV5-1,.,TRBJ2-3,CASTGGADTQYF,TGCGCCAGCACGGGGGGCGCTGATACGCAGTATTTT
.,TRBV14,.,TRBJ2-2,CASSQDQGELFF,TGTGCCAGCAGCCAAGATCAGGGTGAGCTGTTTTTT
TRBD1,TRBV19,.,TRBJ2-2,CASTRGRNTGELFF,TGTGCCAGTACTAGGGGGCGGAACACCGGGGAGCTGTTTTTT
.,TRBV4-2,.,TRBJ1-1,CASSQAGNTEAFF,TGTGCCAGCAGCCAAGCAGGGAACACTGAAGCTTTCTTT
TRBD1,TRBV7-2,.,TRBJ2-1,CASSSQTGVGDEQFF,TGTGCCAGCAGCTCTCAGACAGGGGTAGGGGATGAGCAGTTCTTC
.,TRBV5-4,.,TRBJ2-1,CASSSSGEQFF,TGTGCCAGCAGCTCCAGCGGTGAGCAGTTCTTC
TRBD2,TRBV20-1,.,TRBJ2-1,CSASRLAGGFGEQFF,TGCAGTGCTAGTCGCCTAGCGGGGGGCTTCGGTGAGCAGTTCTTC
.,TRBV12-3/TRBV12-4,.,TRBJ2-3,CASSPRTDTQYF,TGTGCCAGCAGTCCCAGGACAGATACGCAGTATTTT
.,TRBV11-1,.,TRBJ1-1,CASSLLGTLDTEAFF,TGTGCCAGCAGCTTACTCGGGACACTGGACACTGAAGCTTTCTTT